These 14 T cell receptor beta chains were sequenced from one sample in a study of naive and memory T cell subsets. The beta constant-region primer was an equimolar mix of two oligonucleotides covering TRBC1 and TRBC2. TCRdb itself ran the UMI-ligation and nested PCR reads through MiXCR, one entry per CDR3 protein. The sample lists 120,000 to 150,000 distinct CDR3 sequences, approximately 15% occurring once. The sample comprised naive CD4+ T cells from blood. Receptors originate from a human donor in good health.

This clonotype was observed a few times. This chain uses TRBV3-1 with TRBJ2-1; 10 bases line up with TRBD2. This CDR3 spans 16 amino acids. V shed 4 bases, J shed 6 bases, and the junction held 9 bases outside the gene matches. CDR1 is LGHDT, CDR2 YNNKEL, per germline (reference sequence). The DNA for the CDR3 is TGTGCCAGCAGCCGCAGAGCGGGAGGGCCGGGCAATGAGCAGTTCTTC. It is translated as CASSRRAGGPGNEQFF.

This chain joins TRBV2 and TRBJ2-5, with D tentatively TRBD2 (6 bases). Germline values: CDR1 SNHLY, CDR2 FYNNEI. The V and J ends lost 4 bases and 4 bases respectively, with 16 bases between them. The CDR3 sequence is 15 residues long. This CDR3 reads CASSAAGGRGETQYF. CDR3 nucleotide sequence: TGTGCCAGCAGTGCCGCCGGGGGTCGGGGAGAGACCCAGTACTTC.

There are a few counts of this clonotype. The J gene is TRBJ2-7, the V gene TRBV29-1; TRBD2 agrees at 7 bases. V was pared by 4 bases and J by 4 bases, with 7 bases of the junction left unmatched. The CDR3 contains 13 residues. The germline V gene has CDR1 SQVTM and CDR2 ANQGSEA. CDR3 DNA: TGCAGCGTTGGAGGGGCGGGAGCTTACGAGCAGTACTTC. Translation gives CSVGGAGAYEQYF.

V gene TRBV18 combines with J gene TRBJ2-5; no clear D. CDR1 and CDR2 (germline): KGHSH, LQKENI. V lost 3 bases and J lost 1, with 9 bases in between. The length of the CDR3 is 14 residues. CDR3 nucleotides: TGTGCCAGCTCACCCTCCGATGTCCAAGAGACCCAGTACTTC. Amino acids: CASSPSDVQETQYF.

The V gene is TRBV20-1, the J gene TRBJ1-5, with D unclear. CDR1 is DFQATT, CDR2 SNEGSKA, per germline (reference sequence). V was clipped by 6 bases and J by 0 bases, with 15 bases between them. CDR3 size: 15 residues. CDR3 sequence: CSALPAPISNQPQHF. The CDR3 coding sequence is TGCAGTGCCCTCCCAGCACCTATTAGCAATCAGCCCCAGCATTTT.

This clonotype was seen a handful of times. V is TRBV20-1 and J is TRBJ2-5, with 13 bases identical to TRBD2. Looked up from germline, CDR1 is DFQATT and CDR2 is SNEGSKA (reference sequence). The CDR3 has 14 residues. Unmatched junction bases numbered 2, after V lost 3 bases and J lost 4 bases. The CDR3: CSASRTSGRETQYF. CDR3 sequence (DNA): TGCAGTGCTAGCCGGACTAGCGGGAGAGAGACCCAGTACTTC.

This clonotype was seen a few times. CDR3 protein: CSVVRGAYEQYF. CDR3 coding DNA: TGCAGCGTTGTAAGAGGGGCCTACGAGCAGTACTTC. V is TRBV29-1 and J is TRBJ2-7, with D perhaps given as TRBD1 or TRBD2 (5 bases each). This CDR3 contains 12 residues. V was shortened by 4 bases and J by 2 bases, with 9 bases between the two germline ends. The germline V gene encodes CDR1 SQVTM and CDR2 ANQGSEA.

J is TRBJ2-7 and V is TRBV12-3 or TRBV12-4; 9 nucleotides agree with TRBD1. After removal of 7 bases from V and 5 bases from J, the junction contained 6 bases not matched to a gene. This CDR3 is built from 13 residues. CDR3 bases: TGTGCCAGCACCCCGGACAGGGGCCACGAGCAGTACTTC. Translated: CASTPDRGHEQYF.

This clonotype has only a few counts. The chain carries TRBV7-2 and TRBJ2-1; 10 nucleotides agree with TRBD2. Germline CDR1 and CDR2: SGHTA and FQGNSA. The CDR3 covers 17 residues. V was pared by 1 base and J by 8 bases, with 11 bases of the junction left unmatched. The CDR3 bases are TGTGCCAGCAGCTTAGTTGCTAGCGGGAGCGGTCTGGATGAGCAGTTCTTC. This codes for CASSLVASGSGLDEQFF.

This clonotype was seen ten or more times. The V and J genes are TRBV29-1 and TRBJ2-5; TRBD2 agrees at 12 bases. The CDR3 loop spans 14 amino acids. The junction had 1 base not matched to a gene; V was cut back by 3 bases and J by 2 bases. Germline V gene sequence: CDR1 SQVTM, CDR2 ANQGSEA. The CDR3 bases are TGCAGCGTTGATGGGACTAGCGGGCAAGAGACCCAGTACTTC. It specifies CSVDGTSGQETQYF.

In this sample, this clonotype turned up a few times. V and J are TRBV2 and TRBJ1-2, with TRBD1 as a possible D gene (6 bases). The V and J ends lost 2 bases and 4 bases respectively, with 14 bases between them. Germline V lookup: CDR1 SNHLY, CDR2 FYNNEI. The CDR3 is 15 residues long. DNA for the CDR3: TGTGCCAGCAGTGAACAGCCAGGGGCCGGCTATGGCTACACCTTC. Translation gives CASSEQPGAGYGYTF.

In its sample, this clonotype was seen a few times. This rearrangement joins TRBV7-2 to TRBJ2-2; TRBD2 matches 10 bases. The CDR3 is 17 residues long. The V segment lost 4 bases and the J segment 1 base; nucleotides outside the gene matches: 6. Germline V lookup: CDR1 SGHTA, CDR2 FQGNSA. CDR3 amino acids: CASSSQPSGGNTGELFF. Written as DNA, the CDR3 is TGTGCCAGCAGCTCTCAACCTAGCGGGGGGAACACCGGGGAGCTGTTTTTT.

This chain joins TRBV28 and TRBJ2-2; D is uncertain. CDR3 length equals 12 residues. Deletions cut 3 bases from V and 6 bases from J, with 5 bases between. Germline loops: CDR1 MDHEN, CDR2 SYDVKM. The CDR3: CASSLAPGELFF. The CDR3 coding sequence is TGTGCCAGCAGTTTGGCCCCCGGGGAGCTGTTTTTT. The whole variable domain, filled in from reference TRBV28 and TRBJ2-2, reads DVKVTQSSRYLVKRTGEKVFLECVQDMDHENMFWYRQDPGLGLRLIYFSYDVKMKEKGDIPEGYSVSREKKERFSLILESASTNQTSMYLCASSLAPGELFFGEGSRLTVL.

The rearrangement uses TRBV12-3 or TRBV12-4 and TRBJ2-4; 10 bases line up with TRBD1. This CDR3 has 17 amino acids. J lost 0 bases, V lost 6 bases, and 8 bases had no gene match. The CDR3 DNA reads as TGTGCCAGCAGGGGGACAGGGGCGACTCTAGCCAAAAACATTCAGTACTTC. Protein product: CASRGTGATLAKNIQYF.